Listed here is a single T cell receptor beta chain. The sample belongs to a study of blood T cell repertoires in COVID-19. Study information: The United States, Italy and Spain supplied acute and convalescent COVID-19 samples. Sources were T cells, B-cell-depleted T cells, or PBMCs; the material itself was cDNA or gDNA.

The CDR3 covers 14 residues. Germline trimming cut 3 bases from V and 8 bases from J; bases unmatched to any gene: 4. Per the germline V gene, CDR1 is KGHSH and CDR2 is LQKENI. In the study's own analysis: For nucleated cells, counts were estimated from reference gene primer amplification. Produced via immunoSEQ multiplex PCR; TCRdb's table is partial and in-frame only. The DNA was the basis for D and trimming; V, J and clone size are from that table. This table has about 96,000 clones, less than 85% appearing once. The sequence was collected from a woman aged 60-75 years with acute or convalescent COVID-19. Sequencing was performed on peripheral blood. J is TRBJ1-6 and V is TRBV18, with 7 nucleotides matching TRBD1. This chain's CDR3 is CASSPQGVDSPLHF. For the CDR3, the DNA is TGTGCCAGCTCACCTCAGGGGGTGGATTCACCCCTCCACTTT.